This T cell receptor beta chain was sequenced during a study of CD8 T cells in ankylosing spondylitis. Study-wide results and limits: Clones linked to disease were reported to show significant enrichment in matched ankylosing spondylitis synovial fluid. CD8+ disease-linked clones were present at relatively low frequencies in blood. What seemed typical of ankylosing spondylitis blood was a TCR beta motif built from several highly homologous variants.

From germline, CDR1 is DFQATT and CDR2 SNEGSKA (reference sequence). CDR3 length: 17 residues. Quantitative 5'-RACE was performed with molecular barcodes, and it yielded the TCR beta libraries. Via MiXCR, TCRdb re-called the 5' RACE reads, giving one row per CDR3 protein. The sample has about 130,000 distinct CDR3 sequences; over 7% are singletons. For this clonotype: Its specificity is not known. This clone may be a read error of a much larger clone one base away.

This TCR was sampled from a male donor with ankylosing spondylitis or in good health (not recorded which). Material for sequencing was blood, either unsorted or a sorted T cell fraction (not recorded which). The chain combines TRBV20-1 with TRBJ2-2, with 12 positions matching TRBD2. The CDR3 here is CCASELAGGFDTGELFF. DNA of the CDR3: TGCTGTGCTAGTGAGCTAGCGGGAGGGTTTGACACCGGGGAGCTGTTTTTT.